The 32 T cell receptor beta chains below were found in one sample sequenced in a study of Ad26.COV2.S vaccination and SARS-CoV-2 variants. Treatment in this sample: some 20 received Ad26.COV2.S at low or high dose, single or two shots; about 5 received placebo; per-sample allocation not given. Sampling was performed 63 days after the first vaccine or placebo injection. The data were produced by immunoSEQ multiplex PCR, yet TCRdb's version contains in-frame clones alone and is incomplete. The sample contains about 350,000 clones, about 89% of which appear only once. The material was peripheral blood, obtained in a trial of Ad26.COV2.S vaccine versus placebo. The receptors shown here come from a person aged 18-65 years who received the Ad26.COV2.S COVID-19 vaccine or a placebo.

The V call is TRBV28, the J call TRBJ2-2, with 9 positions matching TRBD2. J was trimmed by 7 bases and V by 6 bases; bases with no gene match: 12. This CDR3 is 16 amino acids long. CDR1 and CDR2 from the germline V gene are MDHEN and SYDVKM. The CDR3 region has the DNA TGTGCCAGCAGATTCGCTAGCGGGGCTTGGGGCGGGGAGCTGTTTTTT. It codes for CASRFASGAWGGELFF.

This clone was recorded only once. The J gene is TRBJ2-5, the V gene TRBV7-9; TRBD1 might be the D (5 bases). CDR3 length: 13 residues. The germline V gene encodes CDR1 SEHNR and CDR2 FQNEAQ (reference sequence). The ends were cut back, 6 bases at V and 7 bases at J, with 15 bases in the middle. Written as DNA, the CDR3 is TGTGCCAGCAGGGGTGGGGCTGATGGGACCCAGTACTTC. Translating it yields CASRGGADGTQYF.

This sequence joins TRBV7-2 and TRBJ2-5, with 7 bases matching TRBD2. Germline V gene data show CDR1 as SGHTA and CDR2 as FQGNSA. The CDR3 covers 14 residues. V lost 2 bases, J lost 4 bases, and 4 bases stayed unmatched. Here the CDR3 reads CASSLSGVSETQYF. CDR3 sequence (DNA): TGTGCCAGCAGCTTAAGCGGGGTATCAGAGACCCAGTACTTC.

CDR3 bases: TGCGCCAGCAGCTTCGGAGGTGAGACCCAGTACTTC. Translating gives CASSFGGETQYF. The V gene is TRBV5-1, the J gene TRBJ2-5; D is perhaps TRBD2 (5 bases). This CDR3 comprises 12 residues. With 2 bases removed from V and 5 bases from J, the gap between germline ends came to 7 bases. Germline V gene sequence: CDR1 SGHRS, CDR2 YFSETQ.

This chain uses TRBV5-6 with TRBJ2-2, with D possibly being TRBD2 (5 bases). This CDR3 is 13 amino acids long. The ends were cut back, 2 bases at V and 8 bases at J, with 10 bases in the middle. Germline V gene lookup returns CDR1 SGHDT and CDR2 YYEEEE. The CDR3 region has the DNA TGTGCCAGCAGCTTAAACGGGGAAGGGGAGCTGTTTTTT. This codes for CASSLNGEGELFF.

The V gene is TRBV18, the J gene TRBJ1-2; 9 bases fit TRBD1. Germline V gives CDR1 KGHSH, CDR2 LQKENI. Trimming removed 3 bases from V and 4 bases from J; junction bases left unmatched: 6. The CDR3 consists of 15 residues. CDR3 bases: TGTGCCAGCTCACCCCGGGACAGGGAAGTCTATGGCTACACCTTC. Translating gives CASSPRDREVYGYTF. The variable domain in full, with the rest retrieved from reference TRBV18 and TRBJ1-2, is NAGVMQNPRHLVRRRGQEARLRCSPMKGHSHVYWYRQLPEEGLKFMVYLQKENIIDESGMPKERFSAEFPKEGPSILRIQQVVRGDSAAYFCASSPRDREVYGYTFGSGTRLTVV.

This chain links TRBV5-1 with TRBJ2-2; 12 nucleotides align to TRBD2. The CDR3 loop spans 16 amino acids. CDR1 and CDR2 (germline): SGHRS, YFSETQ. Trimming took 4 bases from V and 4 from J; bases not matched to a gene: 5. The chain's CDR3 is CASSTRLAGVTGELFF. The DNA of the CDR3 is TGCGCCAGCAGCACCCGACTAGCGGGAGTCACCGGGGAGCTGTTTTTT.

The chain carries TRBV4-2 and TRBJ2-1; 8 bases fit TRBD2. The CDR3 extends over 18 amino acids. Looked up from germline, CDR1 is LGHNA and CDR2 is YNFKEQ. V shed 0 bases and J 1 base; nucleotides not matched to a gene: 8. CDR3 region: CASSQDPLAGGSYNEQFF. The CDR3, as DNA: TGTGCCAGCAGCCAAGACCCCTTGGCGGGGGGATCCTACAATGAGCAGTTCTTC.

This chain uses TRBV19 with TRBJ2-5; tentative D call: TRBD1 (5 bases). The CDR3 covers 12 residues. The germline gives CDR1 LNHDA, CDR2 SQIVND (reference sequence). V lost 5 bases to trimming and J lost 5 bases, with 9 bases between them. The CDR3 loop reads CASSQGHETQYF. CDR3 in DNA: TGTGCCAGTAGTCAAGGACACGAGACCCAGTACTTC. Full variable domain (rest looked up from reference TRBV19 and TRBJ2-5): DGGITQSPKYLFRKEGQNVTLSCEQNLNHDAMYWYRQDPGQGLRLIYYSQIVNDFQKGDIAEGYSVSREKKESFPLTVTSAQKNPTAFYLCASSQGHETQYFGPGTRLLVL.

This clone was detected once. The V call is TRBV16, the J call TRBJ1-1; a possible D gene is TRBD1 (6 bases). The V end was cut by 1 base, the J end by 2 bases, with 8 bases between. Germline V gene lookup returns CDR1 KGHSY and CDR2 FQNENV. The CDR3 has 14 residues. CDR3: CASSQWTVNTEAFF. The CDR3 DNA is TGTGCCAGCAGCCAATGGACAGTAAACACTGAAGCTTTCTTT.

The J gene is TRBJ1-4, the V gene TRBV5-1; TRBD1 might be the D (5 bases). V shed 0 bases and J shed 0 bases, with 6 bases lying between them. The V gene's germline CDR1 is SGHRS and CDR2 YFSETQ. There are 15 residues in the CDR3. CDR3 DNA sequence: TGCGCCAGCAGCTTGGAGGGGACAACTAATGAAAAACTGTTTTTT. It codes for CASSLEGTTNEKLFF.

The rearrangement uses TRBV9 and TRBJ2-1; 10 bases align to TRBD2. This CDR3 is 15 amino acids long. Germline CDR1 is SGDLS and CDR2 is YYNGEE. V lost 7 bases, J lost 3 bases, and 7 bases stayed unmatched. CDR3 loop: CASGPTSGHYNEQFF. As DNA, the CDR3 is TGTGCCAGCGGCCCGACTAGCGGGCACTACAATGAGCAGTTCTTC.

The rearrangement links TRBV10-3 to TRBJ2-5, with unresolved D. V was pared by 2 bases and J by 0 bases, with 4 bases between. The V gene's germline CDR1 is ENHRY and CDR2 SYGVKD. CDR3 length equals 13 residues. The CDR3 protein is CAISEPYQETQYF. As DNA, the CDR3 is TGTGCCATCAGTGAGCCGTACCAAGAGACCCAGTACTTC.

The gene calls are TRBV5-1 and TRBJ2-2; a possible D gene is TRBD1 (5 bases). The length of the CDR3 is 13 residues. The germline V gene has CDR1 SGHRS and CDR2 YFSETQ. The germline V and J ends were trimmed by 3 bases and 4 bases, with 7 bases remaining between them. Here the CDR3 reads CASSSDSTGELFF. The CDR3, as DNA: TGCGCCAGCAGCTCCGACAGCACCGGGGAGCTGTTTTTT.

CDR3 bases: TGTGCCAGCAGCTTGGTCGGGACTAGCGTATACGAGCAGTACTTC. It translates to CASSLVGTSVYEQYF. The rearrangement joins TRBV7-6 to TRBJ2-7; 10 bases agree with TRBD2. Per the germline V gene, CDR1 is SGHVS and CDR2 is FNYEAQ. Losses at the gene ends were 3 bases for V and 4 bases for J; bases not matched to a gene: 6. This CDR3 has 15 amino acids. Together with reference TRBV7-6 and TRBJ2-7, the CDR3 gives the full variable domain: GAGVSQSPRYKVTKRGQDVALRCDPISGHVSLYWYRQALGQGPEFLTYFNYEAQQDKSGLPNDRFSAERPEGSISTLTIQRTEQRDSAMYRCASSLVGTSVYEQYFGPGTRLTVT.

The rearrangement uses TRBV5-4 and TRBJ2-1; D possibly uses TRBD1 or TRBD2 (6 bases each). The length of the CDR3 is 17 residues. V lost 0 bases and J 1 base, leaving 14 bases between the germline ends. The germline V gene has CDR1 SGHNT and CDR2 YYREEE (reference sequence). The CDR3 nucleotides read TGTGCCAGCAGCTTGGACGGTCCGGGGGCTTCCTACAATGAGCAGTTCTTC. It codes for CASSLDGPGASYNEQFF.

The rearrangement links TRBV7-9 to TRBJ1-2, with 8 bases fitting TRBD1. Trimming cost V 0 bases and J 2 bases; bases outside gene matches: 8. The CDR3 is made up of 17 amino acids. In germline, CDR1 is SEHNR, CDR2 FQNEAQ (reference sequence). The CDR3 spells CASSLAGTGQGNYGYTF. The CDR3 coding sequence is TGTGCCAGCAGCTTAGCAGGTACCGGACAGGGCAACTATGGCTACACCTTC.

The chain combines TRBV10-1 with TRBJ2-2; 13 bases align to TRBD2. This CDR3 spans 16 amino acids. V dropped 5 bases and J dropped 4; count of bases not matched to a gene: 4. In germline, CDR1 is WNHNN, CDR2 SYGVQD (reference sequence). CDR3 amino acids: CASSRTSGSSTGELFF. Written as DNA, the CDR3 is TGCGCCAGCAGTCGGACTAGCGGGAGTAGCACCGGGGAGCTGTTTTTT.

This clone was seen only a few times. The gene calls are TRBV10-2 and TRBJ1-4, with 7 bases matching TRBD1. This CDR3 region has 16 residues. Germline V gives CDR1 WSHSY, CDR2 SAAADI. The V gene end was trimmed by 7 bases and the J gene end by 11 bases; junction bases not matched to a gene: 19. The CDR3, as DNA: TGCGCCAGCACCGATCTCCCCGGGACAGCTTTGGGCAAACTGTTTTTT. Amino acids: CASTDLPGTALGKLFF.

The CDR3 region has the DNA TGTGCCAGCAGCTTAGACCAGGTCACCGGGGAGCTGTTTTTT. Translating it yields CASSLDQVTGELFF. The J gene is TRBJ2-2, the V gene TRBV7-2; D remains unclear. CDR1 SGHTA and CDR2 FQGNSA come from the germline V gene. The CDR3 consists of 14 residues. Trimming removed 1 base from V and 4 bases from J, with 7 bases in between.

The chain employs TRBV7-2 and TRBJ1-3, with 8 bases identical to TRBD1. Germline V gene sequence: CDR1 SGHTA, CDR2 FQGNSA. The CDR3 is 15 amino acids. V gave up 3 bases and J gave up 5 bases; unmatched junction bases: 6. The CDR3 protein is CASSLVGQGRNTIYF. The CDR3 DNA follows: TGTGCCAGCAGCTTGGTAGGACAGGGTAGAAACACCATATATTTT. Full variable domain (rest looked up from reference TRBV7-2 and TRBJ1-3): GAGVSQSPSNKVTEKGKDVELRCDPISGHTALYWYRQSLGQGLEFLIYFQGNSAPDKSGLPSDRFSAERTGGSVSTLTIQRTQQEDSAVYLCASSLVGQGRNTIYFGEGSWLTVV.

This chain joins TRBV7-9 and TRBJ1-2; D is uncertain. Trimming took 3 bases from V and 1 from J, leaving 12 bases between them. Germline CDR1 SEHNR, CDR2 FQNEAQ (reference sequence). The CDR3 has 15 amino acids. For the CDR3, the DNA is TGTGCCAGCAGCTTGGGTGCCGCTATTAACTATGGCTACACCTTC. Its translation is CASSLGAAINYGYTF.

V is TRBV7-9 and J is TRBJ1-1; D perhaps matches TRBD1 (6 bases). The V end lost 1 base, the J end lost 5 bases, and 14 bases lay between the germline ends. The V gene's germline CDR1 is SEHNR and CDR2 FQNEAQ (reference sequence). CDR3 length: 15 amino acids. CDR3 nucleotides: TGTGCCAGCAGCTTAGGGGGCAGGGGCCATACTGAAGCTTTCTTT. Translating it yields CASSLGGRGHTEAFF. Combining the CDR3 with reference TRBV7-9 and TRBJ1-1 gives the whole variable domain DTGVSQNPRHKITKRGQNVTFRCDPISEHNRLYWYRQTLGQGPEFLTYFQNEAQLEKSRLLSDRFSAERPKGSFSTLEIQRTEQGDSAMYLCASSLGGRGHTEAFFGQGTRLTVV.

This chain uses TRBV7-2 with TRBJ2-3; 14 bases line up with TRBD2. V gave up 4 bases and J gave up 4 bases; unmatched junction bases: 4. The germline CDR1 and CDR2 sequences are SGHTA and FQGNSA. There are 16 residues in the CDR3. CDR3 in amino acids: CASSSGTSGGPDTQYF. The CDR3 nucleotides are TGTGCCAGCAGCTCCGGGACTAGCGGGGGACCAGATACGCAGTATTTT.

The genes are TRBV11-2 and TRBJ2-3; possibly TRBD1 for D (5 bases). Germline-derived CDR1 and CDR2 are SGHAT and FQNNGV. Trimming took 5 bases from V and 3 from J, leaving 18 bases between them. The CDR3 is made up of 16 amino acids. CDR3: CASSPSRGLRTDTQYF. In DNA, the CDR3 is TGTGCCAGCAGCCCGTCTAGGGGATTAAGAACAGATACGCAGTATTTT. The full variable domain, in which reference TRBV11-2 and TRBJ2-3 provide the parts outside the CDR3, is EAGVAQSPRYKIIEKRQSVAFWCNPISGHATLYWYQQILGQGPKLLIQFQNNGVVDDSQLPKDRFSAERLKGVDSTLKIQPAKLEDSAVYLCASSPSRGLRTDTQYFGPGTRLTVL.

This chain links TRBV24-1 with TRBJ2-7; 11 bases match TRBD2. From germline, CDR1 is KGHDR and CDR2 SFDVKD. The CDR3 is 15 amino acids. V was pared by 3 bases and J by 6 bases, with 6 bases of the junction left unmatched. The CDR3 DNA follows: TGTGCCACCAGTGATAAGACTAGCGGGGAATCCGAGCAGTACTTC. Protein product: CATSDKTSGESEQYF.

The V and J genes are TRBV10-1 and TRBJ2-7; D remains unclear. The germline V and J ends were trimmed by 3 bases and 3 bases, with 9 bases remaining between them. CDR1 WNHNN and CDR2 SYGVQD come from the germline V gene (reference sequence). The CDR3 loop spans 13 amino acids. CDR3 nucleotide sequence: TGCGCCAGCAGTGAAGGAAGGAGCTACGAGCAGTACTTC. It codes for CASSEGRSYEQYF.

The chain couples TRBV30 to TRBJ2-1, with D possibly matching TRBD2 (5 bases). The CDR3 spans 15 residues. V was shortened by 0 bases and J by 6 bases, with 15 bases between the two germline ends. The germline CDR1 and CDR2 sequences are GTSNPN and SVGIG (reference sequence). The DNA for the CDR3 is TGTGCCTGGAGTGTAGGTGGCGGGTTGGTCAATGAGCAGTTCTTC. As protein: CAWSVGGGLVNEQFF.

The V call is TRBV28, the J call TRBJ2-2; TRBD2 might be the D (6 bases). Germline CDR1 MDHEN, CDR2 SYDVKM. This CDR3 region has 15 residues. Trimming shortened V by 5 bases and J by 7 bases, and 17 bases separated the two germline ends. The CDR3 loop is CASSPPGVGDGELFF. CDR3 in DNA: TGTGCCAGCAGTCCCCCGGGGGTAGGAGACGGGGAGCTGTTTTTT.

The CDR3 loop reads CASRPLAGSGGIVNTEAFF. The CDR3 DNA follows: TGTGCCAGCAGGCCTCTGGCCGGATCAGGGGGCATCGTTAACACTGAAGCTTTCTTT. This rearrangement joins TRBV7-6 to TRBJ1-1, with 8 bases fitting TRBD1. Germline V gene sequence: CDR1 SGHVS, CDR2 FNYEAQ. The CDR3 is 19 residues long. V shed 6 bases and J 2 bases; nucleotides not matched to a gene: 20. The variable domain in full, completed from reference TRBV7-6 and TRBJ1-1, reads GAGVSQSPRYKVTKRGQDVALRCDPISGHVSLYWYRQALGQGPEFLTYFNYEAQQDKSGLPNDRFSAERPEGSISTLTIQRTEQRDSAMYRCASRPLAGSGGIVNTEAFFGQGTRLTVV.

This clone was counted a few times. The V gene is TRBV5-1, the J gene TRBJ2-1; the match to TRBD2 covers 11 bases. The CDR3 covers 14 residues. Trimming removed 4 bases from V and 8 bases from J; junction bases left unmatched: 5. Germline V CDR1 and CDR2: SGHRS, YFSETQ. The CDR3 sequence is CASSLLAGEDEQFF. The CDR3 coding sequence is TGCGCCAGCAGCCTACTAGCGGGAGAGGATGAGCAGTTCTTC.

In this sample, this clone turned up once. The V and J genes are TRBV7-6 and TRBJ2-1; possible D gene TRBD1, 6 bases. Germline lookup yields CDR1 SGHVS and CDR2 FNYEAQ. V dropped 4 bases and J dropped 4 bases, with 8 bases sitting between them. CDR3 size: 13 residues. CDR3 in DNA: TGTGCCAGCAGCTCCGGACAGTACAATGAGCAGTTCTTC. It specifies CASSSGQYNEQFF.